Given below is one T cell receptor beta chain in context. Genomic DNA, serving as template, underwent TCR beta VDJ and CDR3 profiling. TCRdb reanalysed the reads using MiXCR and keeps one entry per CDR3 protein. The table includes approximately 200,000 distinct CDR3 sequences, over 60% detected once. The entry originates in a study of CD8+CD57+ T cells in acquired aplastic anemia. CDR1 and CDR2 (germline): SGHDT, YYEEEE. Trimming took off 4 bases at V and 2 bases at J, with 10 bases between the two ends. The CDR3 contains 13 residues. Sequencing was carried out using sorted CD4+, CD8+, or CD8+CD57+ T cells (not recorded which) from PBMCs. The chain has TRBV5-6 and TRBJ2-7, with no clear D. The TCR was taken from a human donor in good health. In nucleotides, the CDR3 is TGTGCCAGCAGCCCCGGTGTGACCTACGAGCAGTACTTC. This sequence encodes CASSPGVTYEQYF.